This is a list of T cell receptor beta chains from one sample in a study of blood T cells in healthy people across ages. TCRdb reprocessed the 5' RACE reads via MiXCR and lists one record per CDR3 protein. Found here are about 1 million distinct CDR3 sequences, 35% to 50% of them singletons; the top ten hold approximately 17%. Sequenced input: blood. Receptors originate from a woman aged 55-70 years in good health. CDR3s include the opening cysteine and the closing phenylalanine or tryptophan. Fields, in order: CDR3 DNA, CDR3 protein, V gene, D gene, clone size, J gene. D genes are given only for firm matches. Size is stated for part of the rows, as once, few or many counts, or as a class when the clone is expanded.

TGTGCCAGCAGCCTTCGCCCCGGGAGAGATACGCAGTATTTT | CASSLRPGRDTQYF | TRBV3-1 | NA | NA | TRBJ2-3
TGTGCCAGCAGTCCTTCGCGGGGGAACAATCAGCCCCAGCATTTT | CASSPSRGNNQPQHF | TRBV12-3/TRBV12-4 | NA | many | TRBJ1-5
TGCGCCAGCAGCTTGGTCGGGCAGGGGGTCACTGAAGCTTTCTTT | CASSLVGQGVTEAFF | TRBV5-1 | TRBD1 | NA | TRBJ1-1
TGCGCCAGCAGCTTGGTGTCGGCGGGAGGCGCAGATACGCAGTATTTT | CASSLVSAGGADTQYF | TRBV5-1 | TRBD2 | NA | TRBJ2-3
TGTGCCAGCAGCTTAACCTCCGACAGGGTCTATGGCTACACCTTC | CASSLTSDRVYGYTF | TRBV11-2 | TRBD1 | NA | TRBJ1-2
TGTGCCAGCAGCTTACACAGGGAGAACTATGGCTACACCTTC | CASSLHRENYGYTF | TRBV11-1 | NA | few | TRBJ1-2
TGCAGCGTCTGGACAGGGGCCACTGAAGCTTTCTTT | CSVWTGATEAFF | TRBV29-1 | TRBD1 | NA | TRBJ1-1
TGTGCCAGCAGCCATCTTCCTGGGGCGGGGCAAGAGACCCAGTACTTC | CASSHLPGAGQETQYF | TRBV14 | NA | NA | TRBJ2-5
TGTGCCAGCAGCCAGATACAGGGCCCAGATACGCAGTATTTT | CASSQIQGPDTQYF | TRBV11-2 | NA | NA | TRBJ2-3
TGTGCCAGCAGCGCGGGACTAGCCTACAATGAGCAGTTCTTC | CASSAGLAYNEQFF | TRBV6-2/TRBV6-3 | TRBD2 | NA | TRBJ2-1
TGCAGCGTTTCCCTTCCTAGCGGGAGCTCCTACGAGCAGTACTTC | CSVSLPSGSSYEQYF | TRBV29-1 | TRBD2 | many | TRBJ2-7
TGCAGTGCTAGACTACCCGGACAGGGTCTCTACGAGCAGTACTTC | CSARLPGQGLYEQYF | TRBV20-1 | TRBD1 | few | TRBJ2-7
TGCAGCGTTGAGGCGGACAGGGGAGATACGCAGTATTTT | CSVEADRGDTQYF | TRBV29-1 | TRBD1 | few | TRBJ2-3
TGCAGCGAGAAGACAGGGGGCACAGATACGCAGTATTTT | CSEKTGGTDTQYF | TRBV29-1 | TRBD1 | once | TRBJ2-3
TGTGCCATCAGCAAACGTGGGACTAGCGTGTCCTACGAGCAGTACTTC | CAISKRGTSVSYEQYF | TRBV10-3 | TRBD2 | NA | TRBJ2-7
TGTGCCAGACCCTGGGGGGAAATCTACGAGCAGTACTTC | CARPWGEIYEQYF | TRBV11-3 | NA | NA | TRBJ2-7
TGTGCCAGCAGCTTGGAGGGAGGAGGATATAGTTCACCCCTCCACTTT | CASSLEGGGYSSPLHF | TRBV7-9 | NA | NA | TRBJ1-6
TGCGCCAGCAGCTACCGACTAGCGGGGTCCGGTACGGCCAAAAACATTCAGTACTTC | CASSYRLAGSGTAKNIQYF | TRBV4-1 | TRBD2 | NA | TRBJ2-4
TGCAGCAAAACTGGGGACCGAGGACTCTACGAGCAGTACTTC | CSKTGDRGLYEQYF | TRBV20-1 | NA | NA | TRBJ2-7
TGTGCCAGCAGACGGACCCATGAGCAGTTCTTC | CASRRTHEQFF | TRBV18 | NA | NA | TRBJ2-1
TGTGCCAGCAGTTTTGTGGTTGGGGGATCCTACGAGCAGTACTTC | CASSFVVGGSYEQYF | TRBV28 | NA | few | TRBJ2-7
TGTGCCAGCAGCTTGTTGCAGGGGGATCAGCCCCAGCATTTT | CASSLLQGDQPQHF | TRBV5-6 | TRBD1 | NA | TRBJ1-5
TGTGCCAGCAGTGGGTTTGAGGGAGCGGGGGAGCTGTTTTTT | CASSGFEGAGELFF | TRBV2 | NA | NA | TRBJ2-2
TGTGCCAGCAGTAACCACGGGACTAGGGCTCTGTATTTT | CASSNHGTRALYF | TRBV6-5 | TRBD2 | NA | TRBJ2-3
TGTGCCAGCAGCGTAGTTCCCGACCAGCCCAACTACAATGAGCAGTTCTTC | CASSVVPDQPNYNEQFF | TRBV9 | NA | NA | TRBJ2-1
TGTGCCAGCAGCCAGGGCCGACCGACAGGGGCCAGCTCCTACGAGCAGTACTTC | CASSQGRPTGASSYEQYF | TRBV3-1 | TRBD1 | many | TRBJ2-7
TGCAGCGTTTCCCTCGGGACTAGCGGGAGTGATACGCAGTATTTT | CSVSLGTSGSDTQYF | TRBV29-1 | TRBD2 | few | TRBJ2-3
TGTGCCACCAGTGATTCGGTTCTATGGGCCAGTGAGCAGTACTTC | CATSDSVLWASEQYF | TRBV24-1 | NA | NA | TRBJ2-7
TGTGCCAGCAGTAGTTTGGGAGGGAACATTCAGTACTTC | CASSSLGGNIQYF | TRBV27 | TRBD2 | NA | TRBJ2-4
TGTGCCAGCAGTTACTCGAGTTTTGGGGACACTGAAGCTTTCTTT | CASSYSSFGDTEAFF | TRBV6-5 | NA | NA | TRBJ1-1
TGTGCCAGCAGGGACAGGGGGAGCACTGAAGCTTTCTTT | CASRDRGSTEAFF | TRBV14 | TRBD1 | NA | TRBJ1-1
TGTGCCAGCAGCGTAGGTGAGATCGGAGAGCAGTACTTC | CASSVGEIGEQYF | TRBV9 | NA | few | TRBJ2-5
TGTGCCAGCAGCCAAGAGAGGGGGCTGCAGGGGGAGACCCAGTACTTC | CASSQERGLQGETQYF | TRBV14 | TRBD1 | NA | TRBJ2-5
TGTGCCTTATCAGGGGGGGACTATGGCTACACCTTC | CALSGGDYGYTF | TRBV10-3 | TRBD1 | NA | TRBJ1-2
TGTGCCATCCGGACTAGCGGGTCTTACAATGGGCAGTTCTTC | CAIRTSGSYNGQFF | TRBV10-3 | TRBD2 | NA | TRBJ2-1
TGTGCCAGCAGGATTAGCGGAGTAACAGATACGCAGTATTTT | CASRISGVTDTQYF | TRBV6-6 | NA | NA | TRBJ2-3
TGTGCCACAGGCAGTAGCGGGAGGGAGACCCAGTACTTC | CATGSSGRETQYF | TRBV3-1 | TRBD2 | few | TRBJ2-5
TGCAGTGCTGAAGGGGACAGGGCGGCTAGCGGGCGGCACAATGAGCAGTACTTC | CSAEGDRAASGRHNEQYF | TRBV20-1 | NA | once | TRBJ2-7
TGTGCCAGCACCACGACTGGGAGAGTGTACTATGGCTACACCTTC | CASTTTGRVYYGYTF | TRBV12-3/TRBV12-4 | NA | NA | TRBJ1-2
TGTGCCAGCAGCGTAGAAGGGGCAGGGAAGCAGTACTTC | CASSVEGAGKQYF | TRBV7-9 | NA | once | TRBJ2-7
TGTGCCACCAGCGGAGATTTACCCCAAGAGACCCAGTACTTC | CATSGDLPQETQYF | TRBV15 | NA | NA | TRBJ2-5
TGTGCCAGCAGCACCGGGACTAGCGGGAGCTATGCGGAGACCCAGTACTTC | CASSTGTSGSYAETQYF | TRBV11-1 | TRBD2 | NA | TRBJ2-5
TGTGCCAGCAGTTCCCGGACAGCCAAATCCTACGAGCAGTACTTC | CASSSRTAKSYEQYF | TRBV28 | NA | few | TRBJ2-7
TGTGCCAGCTCTGTAGCGGGCGGTTACAATGAGCAGTTCTTC | CASSVAGGYNEQFF | TRBV12-3/TRBV12-4 | TRBD2 | NA | TRBJ2-1
TGTGCCAGCAGCTTGAGCGACAGCCAAGAGACCCAGTACTTC | CASSLSDSQETQYF | TRBV11-2 | NA | NA | TRBJ2-5
TGTGCCAGCACCCCAGGGGACAGGGGGCCCACTGAAGCTTTCTTT | CASTPGDRGPTEAFF | TRBV12-3/TRBV12-4 | TRBD1 | few | TRBJ1-1
TGTGCCAGCAGTTCCGACACCACAGATACGCAGTATTTT | CASSSDTTDTQYF | TRBV6-5 | NA | few | TRBJ2-3